Below are 23 T cell receptor beta chains sequenced from a single sample in a study of brain T cells in children with intractable seizures (dated by TCRdb to the early 2020s). The method was the immunoSEQ multiplex PCR assay. Sourced from immuneACCESS, this table was stored by TCRdb with only in-frame sequences that have V and J called. A share of the clones is absent; for the studies checked, an unresolved V gene accounts for under half, and the remainder has no known explanation. Counted in this sample were about 340,000 clones; roughly 92% of them appeared once. The biggest ten clones account for under 7% of the sample. Sample time point, as interpreted from the label and publication: blood from clinic visit 5 months post-surgery; TSC patient then seizure free. Specimen: peripheral blood, collected approximately 5 months after surgery. Receptors were obtained from a boy under two years old with tuberous sclerosis and intractable seizures.

A single count supports this clone. The chain combines TRBV4-1 with TRBJ2-1, with 10 bases matching TRBD1. Per the germline V gene, CDR1 is MGHRA and CDR2 is YSYEKL. V lost 3 bases to trimming and J lost 4 bases; unmatched junction nucleotides: 0. This CDR3 has 14 residues. The CDR3 DNA follows: TGCGCCAGCAGCCAGGGACAGGGGTACAATGAGCAGTTCTTC. Protein: CASSQGQGYNEQFF.

This chain connects TRBV7-9 to TRBJ2-7; D is perhaps TRBD1 (5 bases). With 5 bases removed from V and 2 bases from J, the gap between germline ends came to 10 bases. Germline V gene sequence: CDR1 SEHNR, CDR2 FQNEAQ (reference sequence). The CDR3 loop spans 13 amino acids. The CDR3 DNA is TGTGCCAGCAGCCCTGGACAAACCTACGAGCAGTACTTC. Protein: CASSPGQTYEQYF.

V usage is TRBV27 and J usage is TRBJ2-3; D gene ambiguous. Trimming took off 10 bases at V and 0 bases at J, with 32 bases between the two ends. The CDR3 sequence is 20 residues long. Looked up from germline, CDR1 is MNHEY and CDR2 is SMNVEV (reference sequence). CDR3 sequence: CATMRKPPSTSKASTDTQYF. The CDR3 bases are TGTGCCACTATGAGGAAACCACCCTCCACGTCAAAAGCTAGCACAGATACGCAGTATTTT.

The chain has TRBV5-1 and TRBJ1-1; 8 nucleotides agree with TRBD1. This CDR3 is 15 amino acids long. Germline V gene sequence: CDR1 SGHRS, CDR2 YFSETQ. Trimming at V came to 2 bases and at J to 1 base, leaving 4 bases not matched to a gene. The CDR3 is CASSLDRGRNTEAFF. As DNA, the CDR3 is TGCGCCAGCAGCTTAGACAGGGGTCGGAACACTGAAGCTTTCTTT.

The CDR3 loop reads CASSFGTLATNTGELFF. The CDR3 DNA is TGTGCCAGCAGCTTCGGGACCTTAGCTACAAACACCGGGGAGCTGTTTTTT. The V and J genes are TRBV5-8 and TRBJ2-2, with D perhaps given as TRBD1 or TRBD2 (5 bases each). Per germline, CDR1 SGHTS and CDR2 YDEGEE. V lost 2 bases, J lost 2 bases, and 16 bases lay in between. CDR3 length equals 17 residues.

The chain combines TRBV20-1 with TRBJ2-7; 7 bases align to TRBD2. The CDR3 contains 11 residues. V lost 0 bases to trimming and J lost 11 bases; unmatched junction nucleotides: 4. Germline CDR1 is DFQATT and CDR2 is SNEGSKA (reference sequence). CDR3 amino acids: CSARDKAGEYF. CDR3 bases: TGCAGTGCTAGAGATAAGGCGGGAGAGTACTTC.

The chain links TRBV29-1 to TRBJ1-1; D gene unclear. V lost 7 bases and J 3 bases, leaving 12 bases between the germline ends. In germline, CDR1 is SQVTM, CDR2 ANQGSEA. The CDR3 totals 12 residues. CDR3 sequence (DNA): TGCAGCGCTGGACCGTGGGACACTGAAGCTTTCTTT. It translates to CSAGPWDTEAFF.

The V call is TRBV5-1, the J call TRBJ1-6; D unresolved. CDR3 length: 15 amino acids. CDR1 is SGHRS, CDR2 YFSETQ, per germline. V was shortened by 4 bases and J by 5 bases, with 13 bases between the two germline ends. The CDR3 loop is CASSLMDANNSPLHF. CDR3 DNA sequence: TGCGCCAGCAGCCTGATGGACGCTAATAATTCACCCCTCCACTTT.

V and J are TRBV4-2 and TRBJ2-1, with TRBD2 matching over 8 bases. The V gene's germline CDR1 is LGHNA and CDR2 YNFKEQ. Trimming at V came to 0 bases and at J to 11 bases, leaving 9 bases not matched to a gene. The CDR3 contains 15 residues. In DNA, the CDR3 is TGTGCCAGCAGCCAAGATCTGGTTAGCGGGACTAAGCAGTTCTTC. It specifies CASSQDLVSGTKQFF.

The chain joins TRBV5-8 to TRBJ1-1, with D perhaps TRBD1 (5 bases). V shed 1 base and J shed 5 bases, with 9 bases lying between them. This CDR3 comprises 13 residues. The germline V gene has CDR1 SGHTS and CDR2 YDEGEE. The CDR3 loop is CASSLWGLTEAFF. CDR3 nucleotides: TGTGCCAGCAGCTTGTGGGGACTGACTGAAGCTTTCTTT.

This CDR3 is CASSLRVNTEAFF. CDR3 DNA sequence: TGTGCCAGCAGCTTGCGGGTGAACACTGAAGCTTTCTTT. J is TRBJ1-1 and V is TRBV13; no clear D gene. The germline CDR1 and CDR2 sequences are PRHDT and FYEKMQ (reference sequence). The CDR3 has 13 amino acids. Deletions cut 3 bases from V and 0 bases from J, with 5 bases between.

This clone was recorded at least ten times. The chain carries TRBV7-9 and TRBJ1-3, with TRBD1 matching over 9 bases. The CDR3 consists of 15 residues. With V trimmed by 5 bases and J by 0 bases, 2 bases remained unmatched. Germline loops: CDR1 SEHNR, CDR2 FQNEAQ (reference sequence). CDR3 sequence: CASSMTGGSGNTIYF. DNA of the CDR3: TGTGCCAGCAGCATGACAGGGGGCTCTGGAAACACCATATATTTT. The variable domain in full, with the rest retrieved from reference TRBV7-9 and TRBJ1-3, is DTGVSQNPRHKITKRGQNVTFRCDPISEHNRLYWYRQTLGQGPEFLTYFQNEAQLEKSRLLSDRFSAERPKGSFSTLEIQRTEQGDSAMYLCASSMTGGSGNTIYFGEGSWLTVV.

This clone was counted once. V gene TRBV18 combines with J gene TRBJ1-6; 7 positions match TRBD1. The CDR3 runs 17 residues. Germline V lookup: CDR1 KGHSH, CDR2 LQKENI. Germline trimming cut 2 bases from V and 7 bases from J; bases unmatched to any gene: 11. In nucleotides, the CDR3 is TGTGCCAGCTCACCAGCCCCACAGGGGTTATACAATTCACCCCTCCACTTT. Translation: CASSPAPQGLYNSPLHF.

The chain combines TRBV5-1 with TRBJ2-7; D unclear. Germline V gene data show CDR1 as SGHRS and CDR2 as YFSETQ. This CDR3 has 14 amino acids. V dropped 0 bases and J dropped 1 base, with 8 bases sitting between them. CDR3 amino acids: CASSLGELSYEQYF. The CDR3 DNA follows: TGCGCCAGCAGCTTGGGCGAGCTTTCCTACGAGCAGTACTTC.

The chain recombines TRBV28 with TRBJ1-1; D ambiguous. There are 13 residues in the CDR3. Germline CDR1 is MDHEN and CDR2 is SYDVKM. V shed 7 bases and J shed 1 base, with 10 bases lying between them. The CDR3: CASKLVPNTEAFF. CDR3 nucleotide sequence: TGTGCCAGCAAGTTGGTGCCGAACACTGAAGCTTTCTTT.

V and J are TRBV5-6 and TRBJ1-1; D is perhaps TRBD1 (6 bases). The V end was cut by 0 bases, the J end by 7 bases, with 13 bases between. The CDR3 loop spans 14 amino acids. The germline gives CDR1 SGHDT, CDR2 YYEEEE. The CDR3 here is CASSLGWGLGEAFF. CDR3 in DNA: TGTGCCAGCAGCTTGGGGTGGGGGCTTGGTGAAGCTTTCTTT.

This sequence joins TRBV15 and TRBJ1-2, with a tentative D call TRBD1 (6 bases). Germline assignment: CDR1 LNHNV and CDR2 YYDKDF (reference sequence). Trimming took 0 bases from V and 8 from J, leaving 10 bases between them. This CDR3 is built from 13 residues. The CDR3 loop is CATSRDWGGGYTF. CDR3 bases: TGTGCCACCAGCAGAGATTGGGGGGGCGGCTACACCTTC.

This rearrangement joins TRBV10-3 to TRBJ2-2, with no clear D. Trimming stripped 0 bases from V and 9 bases from J, with 2 bases between. The CDR3 is 11 residues long. Germline lookup yields CDR1 ENHRY and CDR2 SYGVKD. CDR3 loop: CAISESRELFF. In DNA form, the CDR3 reads TGTGCCATCAGTGAGTCCCGGGAGCTGTTTTTT.

This clone was seen a single time. V usage is TRBV4-2 and J usage is TRBJ2-5, with D possibly TRBD2 on 5 matching bases. V lost 3 bases and J 5 bases, leaving 16 bases between the germline ends. The CDR3 runs to 15 residues. Germline assignment: CDR1 LGHNA and CDR2 YNFKEQ. The CDR3 coding sequence is TGTGCCAGCAGCCAGGTGGCGGGCGAGGAGGAGACCCAGTACTTC. This gives the protein CASSQVAGEEETQYF.

This clone has just one count. The chain couples TRBV2 to TRBJ2-3; 8 bases are shared with TRBD1. Germline V CDR1 and CDR2: SNHLY, FYNNEI. This CDR3 contains 14 residues. With 1 base clipped from V and 4 bases from J, the junction kept 1 base outside the gene matches. CDR3 coding DNA: TGTGCCAGCAGTGAAGGCAGGGGGCCAGATACGCAGTATTTT. This gives the protein CASSEGRGPDTQYF.

The chain uses TRBV19 and TRBJ2-1; perhaps TRBD2 as D (6 bases). This CDR3 region has 12 residues. V gave up 8 bases and J gave up 6 bases, with 11 bases separating them. Germline CDR1 and CDR2: LNHDA and SQIVND (reference sequence). In DNA form, the CDR3 reads TGTGCCAGTGGGAGGTACCTCAATGAGCAGTTCTTC. It encodes CASGRYLNEQFF. Full variable domain (rest looked up from reference TRBV19 and TRBJ2-1): DGGITQSPKYLFRKEGQNVTLSCEQNLNHDAMYWYRQDPGQGLRLIYYSQIVNDFQKGDIAEGYSVSREKKESFPLTVTSAQKNPTAFYLCASGRYLNEQFFGPGTRLTVL.

This clone was found a few times. J is TRBJ2-2 and V is TRBV7-9, with a possible D match to TRBD2 (5 bases). Germline V gene data show CDR1 as SEHNR and CDR2 as FQNEAQ (reference sequence). The CDR3 loop spans 13 amino acids. Trimming stripped 7 bases from V and 6 bases from J, with 12 bases between. The CDR3 DNA sequence: TGTGCCAGCACCCCACCCGGGGCCGGGGAGCTGTTTTTT. Its protein is CASTPPGAGELFF.

This chain joins TRBV10-1 and TRBJ1-1; D possibly corresponds to TRBD1 (5 bases). The CDR3 has 12 amino acids. V dropped 5 bases and J dropped 4 bases, with 8 bases sitting between them. From germline, CDR1 is WNHNN and CDR2 SYGVQD (reference sequence). CDR3 loop: CASSTGTTEAFF. The DNA for the CDR3 is TGCGCCAGCAGTACCGGGACCACTGAAGCTTTCTTT.